These 22 T cell receptor beta chains originate from one sample sequenced in a study of spatial heterogeneity in lung cancer. Noted time point: blood at routine non-recurrence follow-up after resection. TCRdb re-called the 5' RACE reads with MiXCR, one entry per CDR3 protein. The sample yields 55,000 to 75,000 distinct CDR3 sequences, 8% to 10% seen once. The sample was PBMCs, taken at follow-up. These receptors were taken from a female donor with early-stage non-small cell lung cancer.

This clonotype was recorded many times. The chain joins TRBV29-1 to TRBJ2-7, with D perhaps TRBD2 (5 bases). In germline, CDR1 is SQVTM, CDR2 ANQGSEA. This CDR3 spans 12 amino acids. Trimming cost V 4 bases and J 3 bases, with 10 bases left between them. For the CDR3, the DNA is TGCAGCGTTGGGGAGCAGATCTACGAGCAGTACTTC. Translated: CSVGEQIYEQYF.

This clonotype was recorded many times. The rearrangement joins TRBV20-1 to TRBJ1-1; tentative D call: TRBD1 (6 bases). Germline CDR1 DFQATT, CDR2 SNEGSKA (reference sequence). V was pared by 0 bases and J by 7 bases, with 12 bases between. CDR3 length: 13 amino acids. CDR3 loop: CSARDGGRNEAFF. The CDR3, as DNA: TGCAGTGCTAGAGATGGGGGCCGAAATGAAGCTTTCTTT.

The chain has TRBV7-3 and TRBJ1-1; the D gene is possibly TRBD1 (5 bases). The CDR3 has 12 amino acids. CDR1 and CDR2 from the germline V gene are SGHTA and FQGTGA. With 4 bases removed from V and 7 bases from J, the gap between germline ends came to 10 bases. CDR3 nucleotides: TGTGCCAGCAGCTCTTCGCAGGGTGAAGCTTTCTTT. Translated: CASSSSQGEAFF. The entire variable domain, with the rest obtained from reference TRBV7-3 and TRBJ1-1, is as follows: GAGVSQTPSNKVTEKGKYVELRCDPISGHTALYWYRQSLGQGPEFLIYFQGTGAADDSGLPNDRFFAVRPEGSVSTLKIQRTERGDSAVYLCASSSSQGEAFFGQGTRLTVV.

This clonotype occurred a few times. The rearrangement uses TRBV20-1 and TRBJ2-7, with D unclear. The germline V gene has CDR1 DFQATT and CDR2 SNEGSKA (reference sequence). The CDR3 spans 12 residues. With 3 bases removed from V and 7 bases from J, the gap between germline ends came to 13 bases. CDR3 DNA: TGCAGTGCTAGCCCCGGGCTAGAGGAGCAGTACTTC. It translates to CSASPGLEEQYF.

This clonotype was picked up many times. The chain combines TRBV11-3 with TRBJ2-5; D is tentatively TRBD1 or TRBD2 (5 bases each). CDR3 size: 13 residues. V dropped 4 bases and J dropped 3 bases, with 9 bases sitting between them. Germline V lookup: CDR1 SGHNT, CDR2 YENEEA. The chain's CDR3 is CASSSGPKETQYF. CDR3 nucleotide sequence: TGTGCCAGCAGCTCGGGACCGAAAGAGACCCAGTACTTC.

This clonotype was observed at least ten times. The chain links TRBV7-8 to TRBJ2-7; a weak D match, TRBD2 (6 bases). The CDR3 runs to 14 residues. V gave up 0 bases and J gave up 2 bases, with 8 bases separating them. The V gene's germline CDR1 is SGHVS and CDR2 FQNEAQ. The chain's CDR3 is CASSLAPGAYEQYF. The CDR3 nucleotides read TGTGCCAGCAGCTTAGCCCCGGGGGCCTACGAGCAGTACTTC.

There are a few counts of this clonotype. The germline gene is not matched at one end of the junction; a read error may be the cause. V usage is TRBV10-3 and J usage is TRBJ2-1; D perhaps matches TRBD2 (6 bases). CDR1 is ENHRY and CDR2 is SYGVKD in the germline V gene. The length of the CDR3 is 15 residues. The chain's CDR3 is CVISIAAQTRNEQFF. The CDR3 DNA follows: TGTGTCATCTCAATAGCGGCCCAAACTAGGAATGAGCAGTTCTTC.

The chain recombines TRBV28 with TRBJ2-7; D unresolved. CDR1 is MDHEN, CDR2 SYDVKM, per germline. The CDR3 is 14 amino acids. With 8 bases removed from V and 4 bases from J, the gap between germline ends came to 18 bases. The CDR3 reads CASGVGFTPYEQYF. DNA for the CDR3: TGTGCCAGCGGTGTCGGGTTTACGCCGTACGAGCAGTACTTC.

This clonotype has ten or more counts. The chain joins TRBV2 to TRBJ2-7; D uncertain. Germline V gene lookup returns CDR1 SNHLY and CDR2 FYNNEI. The V and J ends lost 5 bases and 3 bases respectively, with 8 bases between them. The length of the CDR3 is 12 residues. This chain's CDR3 is CASSRPNYEQYF. CDR3 nucleotides: TGTGCCAGCAGTCGACCCAACTACGAGCAGTACTTC. The variable domain in full, completed from reference TRBV2 and TRBJ2-7, reads EPEVTQTPSHQVTQMGQEVILRCVPISNHLYFYWYRQILGQKVEFLVSFYNNEISEKSEIFDDQFSVERPDGSNFTLKIRSTKLEDSAMYFCASSRPNYEQYFGPGTRLTVT.

This clonotype was counted at least ten times. The gene calls are TRBV11-2 and TRBJ1-4; D unclear. Trimming cost V 1 base and J 3 bases, with 6 bases left between them. The CDR3 is 14 amino acids. In germline, CDR1 is SGHAT, CDR2 FQNNGV. CDR3 nucleotide sequence: TGTGCCAGCAGCTTAGGGCCGTCTAATGAAAAACTGTTTTTT. Its protein product is CASSLGPSNEKLFF.

With respect to this clonotype: Sequence at one end of the junction differs from germline and may be a read error. The CDR3 sequence: CASCVEVGPGELFF. CDR3 sequence (DNA): TGTGCCAGCTGCGTAGAGGTGGGGCCCGGGGAGCTGTTTTTT. This rearrangement joins TRBV9 to TRBJ2-2, with D tentatively TRBD1 (5 bases). Germline V gene lookup returns CDR1 SGDLS and CDR2 YYNGEE. There are 14 residues in the CDR3.

This rearrangement joins TRBV20-1 to TRBJ1-5; 9 bases line up with TRBD1. CDR3 length: 12 amino acids. With 5 bases clipped from V and 7 bases from J, the junction kept 3 bases outside the gene matches. Germline V lookup: CDR1 DFQATT, CDR2 SNEGSKA (reference sequence). The DNA of the CDR3 is TGCAGTGCTGGGACAGGGAGACAGCCCCAGCATTTT. It is translated as CSAGTGRQPQHF.

This clonotype was found many times. The rearrangement uses TRBV5-1 and TRBJ1-1; D is uncertain. CDR1 is SGHRS, CDR2 YFSETQ, per germline. The CDR3 runs 13 residues. Trimming removed 4 bases from V and 3 bases from J, with 10 bases in between. The CDR3 reads CASSPFGDTEAFF. The CDR3 nucleotides read TGCGCCAGCAGCCCCTTTGGTGACACTGAAGCTTTCTTT. The whole variable domain, filled in from reference TRBV5-1 and TRBJ1-1, reads KAGVTQTPRYLIKTRGQQVTLSCSPISGHRSVSWYQQTPGQGLQFLFEYFSETQRNKGNFPGRFSGRQFSNSRSEMNVSTLELGDSALYLCASSPFGDTEAFFGQGTRLTVV.

This clonotype was detected ten times or more. This chain connects TRBV7-8 to TRBJ2-7, with D possibly being TRBD2 (6 bases). Per germline, CDR1 SGHVS and CDR2 FQNEAQ. The V gene lost 5 bases and the J gene lost 6 bases, with 17 bases spanning the gap. The CDR3 extends over 14 amino acids. CDR3 in DNA: TGTGCCAGCAGCCCCCAGCGACTAGTGCGCGAGCAGTACTTC. This sequence encodes CASSPQRLVREQYF. Full variable domain (remainder filled in from reference TRBV7-8 and TRBJ2-7): GAGVSQSPRYKVAKRGQDVALRCDPISGHVSLFWYQQALGQGPEFLTYFQNEAQLDKSGLPSDRFFAERPEGSVSTLKIQRTQQEDSAVYLCASSPQRLVREQYFGPGTRLTVT.

This clonotype came up many times. V usage is TRBV6-7 and J usage is TRBJ2-5, with a tentative D call TRBD2 (5 bases). TRBV6-7 carries the ORF label, with uncertain function. The CDR3 has 16 residues. Trimming cost V 1 base and J 0 bases, with 12 bases left between them. The CDR3 loop is CASSYFWTPDQETQYF. The CDR3 DNA reads as TGTGCCAGCAGTTACTTCTGGACTCCCGACCAAGAGACCCAGTACTTC.

In its sample, this clonotype was seen many times. The chain recombines TRBV10-3 with TRBJ1-2; the match to TRBD1 covers 11 bases. Per the germline V gene, CDR1 is ENHRY and CDR2 is SYGVKD. V gave up 10 bases and J gave up 10 bases; unmatched junction bases: 17. This CDR3 has 15 residues. In nucleotides, the CDR3 is TGTGCCACCGACGGCGGGGACAGGGGGACTCTCGACTACACCTTC. This translates into CATDGGDRGTLDYTF.

This clonotype has a count of ten or more. This rearrangement joins TRBV11-2 to TRBJ2-1, with unresolved D. This CDR3 contains 13 residues. V lost 4 bases and J lost 12, with 16 bases in between. The germline gives CDR1 SGHAT, CDR2 FQNNGV. This chain's CDR3 is CASSSSDQKAQFF. Here the CDR3 DNA reads TGTGCCAGCAGCTCCTCGGACCAGAAGGCGCAGTTCTTC. Drawing the rest from reference TRBV11-2 and TRBJ2-1, the complete variable domain is EAGVAQSPRYKIIEKRQSVAFWCNPISGHATLYWYQQILGQGPKLLIQFQNNGVVDDSQLPKDRFSAERLKGVDSTLKIQPAKLEDSAVYLCASSSSDQKAQFFGPGTRLTVL.

A few counts support this clonotype. The rearrangement joins TRBV6-5 to TRBJ2-7, with unresolved D. CDR3 length equals 15 residues. Germline V CDR1 and CDR2: MNHEY, SVGAGI. V dropped 0 bases and J dropped 2 bases, with 11 bases sitting between them. As DNA, the CDR3 is TGTGCCAGCAGTTACTCGAAGGCAGGAGCCTACGAGCAGTACTTC. Its protein is CASSYSKAGAYEQYF.

This clonotype was counted at least ten times. J is TRBJ2-3 and V is TRBV5-4, with D uncertain. Between the trimmed V and J ends, which lost 7 bases and 1 base, there was a span of 10 bases. The length of the CDR3 is 13 residues. Germline lookup yields CDR1 SGHNT and CDR2 YYREEE (reference sequence). CDR3 amino acids: CASATQGTDTQYF. The CDR3 nucleotides are TGTGCCAGCGCCACCCAGGGCACAGATACGCAGTATTTT.

Worth noting for this clonotype: A much larger clone lies one base from this, so it may be a read error. The chain uses TRBV2 and TRBJ1-1, with D unresolved. Per germline, CDR1 SNHLY and CDR2 FYNNEI. This CDR3 has 14 residues. Trimming removed 3 bases at V and 1 base at J, with 9 bases between. The CDR3 loop reads CASSELVANTEAFF. The CDR3 bases are TGTGCCAGCAGTGAGTTGGTAGCGAACACTGAAGCTTTCTTT.

This clonotype was recorded at least ten times. The chain combines TRBV20-1 with TRBJ2-7, with TRBD1 matching 7 bases. V gave up 6 bases and J gave up 3 bases; unmatched junction bases: 2. This CDR3 is 11 amino acids long. The germline V gene has CDR1 DFQATT and CDR2 SNEGSKA (reference sequence). CDR3 bases: TGCAGTGCCCGGACAGGCTACGAGCAGTACTTC. It yields the protein CSARTGYEQYF.

This clonotype was seen repeatedly, ten times or more. The chain couples TRBV6-2 or TRBV6-3 to TRBJ2-1; D possibly corresponds to TRBD2 (6 bases). There are 13 residues in the CDR3. Per germline, CDR1 MNHEY and CDR2 SVGEGT. V was clipped by 5 bases and J by 7 bases, with 12 bases between them. The CDR3 region is CASSRLEYNEQFF. In nucleotides, the CDR3 is TGTGCCAGCAGTCGACTAGAATATAATGAGCAGTTCTTC.